Each of the 2 T cell receptor beta chains below was sequenced from the same sample in a study of Ad26.COV2.S vaccination and SARS-CoV-2 variants. Treatment noted: 15 to 20 received Ad26.COV2.S at low or high dose, single or two shots; roughly 5 received placebo; per-sample allocation not given. Specimens were obtained on day 63 following the first vaccine or placebo injection. Clones were sequenced by immunoSEQ multiplex PCR, and TCRdb holds only the in-frame ones, with some missing. The data contain some 250,000 clones, approximately 90% of them singletons. The sequencing here drew on peripheral blood, taken in a trial of Ad26.COV2.S vaccine versus placebo. The receptors originated from a person aged 18-60 years who received the Ad26.COV2.S COVID-19 vaccine or a placebo.

The V call is TRBV19, the J call TRBJ1-2; no reliable D call. Germline CDR1 reads LNHDA; CDR2 reads SQIVND (reference sequence). This CDR3 spans 14 amino acids. Trimming left V 3 bases short and J 1 base short, with 9 bases between. DNA of the CDR3: TGTGCCAGTAGTATGGAACCGTATAACTATGGCTACACCTTC. Translating gives CASSMEPYNYGYTF. Based on the CDR3 plus reference TRBV19 and TRBJ1-2, the full variable domain is DGGITQSPKYLFRKEGQNVTLSCEQNLNHDAMYWYRQDPGQGLRLIYYSQIVNDFQKGDIAEGYSVSREKKESFPLTVTSAQKNPTAFYLCASSMEPYNYGYTFGSGTRLTVV.

The J gene is TRBJ2-7, the V gene TRBV14, with 7 bases aligning to TRBD1. V lost 1 base, J lost 5 bases, and 8 bases stayed unmatched. Germline V gives CDR1 SGHDN, CDR2 FVKESK. The CDR3 consists of 15 residues. DNA of the CDR3: TGTGCCAGCAGCCAAGTGAGGGGGCTAGCCCACGAGCAGTACTTC. It encodes CASSQVRGLAHEQYF.